The clone carrying this T cell receptor (beta chain) has ten or more counts. What it recognizes is unknown. This record belongs to a study of spatial heterogeneity in lung cancer. Stated time point: sample taken at primary tumor resection. No cells were sorted before sequencing. The whole RNA sequenced was extracted from tumor, nontumor lung or frozen PBMC. The donor group consisted of roughly 70 patients who had untreated, early-stage non-small cell lung cancer. Study conclusions and caveats: At resection, ubiquitous expanded tumor TCRs appeared in blood more than at follow-up.

All TCR cDNA molecules were individually tagged with a unique molecular identifier. Each CDR3 protein gets one entry after TCRdb re-called the 5' RACE reads with MiXCR. The sample includes around 45,000 distinct CDR3 sequences, 12% to 15% of them seen just once. Per germline, CDR1 KGHDR and CDR2 SFDVKD. V lost 3 bases to trimming and J lost 7 bases; unmatched junction nucleotides: 7. The CDR3 has 15 residues. The genes are TRBV24-1 and TRBJ2-2, with TRBD1 matching over 7 bases. Here the sequenced sample was PBMCs, taken at surgery. The clonotype comes from a male donor with early-stage non-small cell lung cancer. CDR3 residues: CATSDATGWNGELFF. CDR3 coding DNA: TGTGCCACCAGTGATGCGACAGGGTGGAACGGGGAGCTGTTTTTT.